This entry lists 20 T cell receptor beta chains sequenced from one sample in a study of T-cell reconstitution after alpha-beta-depleted transplantation in children. TCRbeta library construction was performed incorporating unique molecular identifiers. MiXCR was run by TCRdb on the PCR reads, yielding one entry per CDR3 protein. The sample contains 380,000 or so distinct CDR3 sequences, 13% of which appear only once. The source was PBMCs, collected from the stem cell graft. The receptors shown here come from a human donor who donated a stem cell graft to a child with Fanconi anemia.

This clonotype was seen repeatedly, ten times or more. The chain combines TRBV7-8 with TRBJ2-1; possibly TRBD2 for D (6 bases). This CDR3 region has 15 residues. Germline V lookup: CDR1 SGHVS, CDR2 FQNEAQ. The germline V and J ends were trimmed by 4 bases and 8 bases, with 18 bases remaining between them. The CDR3 reads CASSSRGSGGYEQFF. In DNA, the CDR3 is TGTGCCAGCAGCTCCCGGGGATCTGGGGGGTATGAGCAGTTCTTC.

The V call is TRBV6-1, the J call TRBJ2-3; D is possibly TRBD1 or TRBD2 (5 bases each). The germline V gene has CDR1 MNHNS and CDR2 SASEGT. With 7 bases removed from V and 1 base from J, the gap between germline ends came to 21 bases. The CDR3 loop spans 17 amino acids. CDR3 loop: CASTTRDAGLGTDTQYF. Here the CDR3 DNA reads TGTGCCAGCACCACCCGGGACGCAGGGCTTGGCACAGATACGCAGTATTTT.

This clonotype was observed a handful of times. The rearrangement links TRBV5-5 to TRBJ1-2; TRBD1 is a possible D gene (5 bases). CDR3 size: 16 residues. V was pared by 1 base and J by 4 bases, with 17 bases between. Germline CDR1 SGHKS, CDR2 YYEKEE (reference sequence). CDR3 protein: CASSLLSAGLSYGYTF. CDR3 DNA sequence: TGTGCCAGCAGCTTGCTGTCGGCAGGGCTGAGCTATGGCTACACCTTC.

A few counts support this clonotype. In DNA, the CDR3 is TGTGCCAGCACCCCCCAGGGGCCCACGTCAAGAGATACGCAGTATTTT. Translated, it gives CASTPQGPTSRDTQYF. The genes are TRBV28 and TRBJ2-3; TRBD1 is a possible D gene (6 bases). Deletions cut 7 bases from V and 5 bases from J, with 22 bases between. Germline CDR1 is MDHEN and CDR2 is SYDVKM. This CDR3 has 16 amino acids. Variable domain in full (rest from reference TRBV28 and TRBJ2-3): DVKVTQSSRYLVKRTGEKVFLECVQDMDHENMFWYRQDPGLGLRLIYFSYDVKMKEKGDIPEGYSVSREKKERFSLILESASTNQTSMYLCASTPQGPTSRDTQYFGPGTRLTVL.

This clonotype was counted between two and nine times. The chain combines TRBV7-6 with TRBJ1-6, with D possibly being TRBD1 (5 bases). Germline CDR1 is SGHVS and CDR2 is FNYEAQ. The CDR3 runs 14 residues. The V gene lost 0 bases and the J gene lost 7 bases, with 7 bases spanning the gap. CDR3 sequence: CASSLANRNSPLHF. The DNA of the CDR3 is TGTGCCAGCAGCTTAGCAAACAGGAATTCACCCCTCCACTTT.

V gene TRBV12-3 or TRBV12-4 combines with J gene TRBJ1-2; unclear D gene. V lost 4 bases to trimming and J lost 5 bases, with 11 bases between them. CDR3 length equals 13 residues. The CDR3 here is CASSSVRGYGYTF. CDR3 sequence (DNA): TGTGCCAGCAGTTCTGTCCGGGGATATGGCTACACCTTC.

This clonotype was found a few times. The rearrangement links TRBV7-8 to TRBJ2-5; weak D call: TRBD2 (5 bases). Trimming shortened V by 2 bases and J by 4 bases, and 14 bases separated the two germline ends. From germline, CDR1 is SGHVS and CDR2 FQNEAQ. The CDR3 spans 15 residues. The CDR3 DNA sequence: TGTGCCAGCAGCTTAATTCGAGCGGTGGGAGAGACCCAGTACTTC. Protein sequence: CASSLIRAVGETQYF.

The table lists this clonotype with a few counts. The CDR3: CASSTSGLVNEQFF. In nucleotides, the CDR3 is TGTGCCAGTAGTACTAGCGGCCTGGTTAATGAGCAGTTCTTC. The rearrangement joins TRBV19 to TRBJ2-1; 7 bases align to TRBD2. This CDR3 is built from 14 residues. Germline V CDR1 and CDR2: LNHDA, SQIVND (reference sequence). The J segment lost 7 bases and the V segment lost 4 bases, leaving 7 bases of the junction unmatched.

With regard to this clonotype: This sequence may be a read error, since a much larger clone differs from it by one base. The gene calls are TRBV4-3 and TRBJ2-2; either TRBD1 or TRBD2 may fit D (6 bases each). This CDR3 region has 14 residues. Trimming removed 1 base from V and 9 bases from J, with 12 bases in between. Germline lookup yields CDR1 LGHNA and CDR2 YSLEER. The CDR3 protein is CASSQVGGAWELFF. The CDR3 DNA sequence: TGCGCCAGCAGCCAAGTGGGGGGCGCCTGGGAGCTGTTTTTT.

The chain is built from TRBV20-1 and TRBJ2-3; tentatively, D is TRBD1 (5 bases). CDR3 size: 12 residues. The V and J ends lost 8 bases and 1 base respectively, with 10 bases between them. The germline gives CDR1 DFQATT, CDR2 SNEGSKA (reference sequence). The CDR3 region is CSPRVRTDTQYF. The CDR3 coding sequence is TGCAGTCCCAGGGTCCGCACAGATACGCAGTATTTT.

This clonotype was seen ten or more times. V and J are TRBV9 and TRBJ2-2; D remains unclear. Per germline, CDR1 SGDLS and CDR2 YYNGEE. Trimming removed 0 bases at V and 8 bases at J, with 11 bases between. The CDR3 length is 14 residues. Here the CDR3 reads CASSVVSSSGELFF. DNA for the CDR3: TGTGCCAGCAGCGTAGTTTCCAGTTCTGGGGAGCTGTTTTTT.

This clonotype has only a few counts. The rearrangement joins TRBV7-2 to TRBJ2-1, with D unresolved. This CDR3 comprises 14 residues. The V and J ends lost 1 base and 9 bases respectively, with 13 bases between them. Germline CDR1 is SGHTA and CDR2 is FQGNSA. In DNA form, the CDR3 reads TGTGCCAGCAGCTTAGGGCCCTCCTTGAGTGAGCAGTTCTTC. It is translated as CASSLGPSLSEQFF.

This clonotype was found a few times. The chain carries TRBV7-6 and TRBJ2-3; D is possibly TRBD1 or TRBD2 (5 bases each). Germline CDR1 reads SGHVS; CDR2 reads FNYEAQ. The CDR3 is 13 amino acids. Between the trimmed V and J ends, which lost 4 bases and 9 bases, there was a span of 14 bases. The CDR3 DNA follows: TGTGCCAGCAGCTCCCTCCAGAGGGACACGCAGTATTTT. Its translation is CASSSLQRDTQYF.

This clonotype was counted between two and nine times. The chain has TRBV5-1 and TRBJ1-1, with a tentative D call TRBD1 (5 bases). The V gene's germline CDR1 is SGHRS and CDR2 YFSETQ. The CDR3 is 13 amino acids. Trimming removed 9 bases from V and 3 bases from J, with 15 bases in between. CDR3 bases: TGCGCCACCAGGCGGGGGTGGGACACTGAAGCTTTCTTT. It codes for CATRRGWDTEAFF. Using reference TRBV5-1 and TRBJ1-1 for the parts outside the CDR3, the full variable domain is KAGVTQTPRYLIKTRGQQVTLSCSPISGHRSVSWYQQTPGQGLQFLFEYFSETQRNKGNFPGRFSGRQFSNSRSEMNVSTLELGDSALYLCATRRGWDTEAFFGQGTRLTVV.

This clonotype was detected a few times. The chain carries TRBV6-2 or TRBV6-3 and TRBJ2-6; tentative D call: TRBD2 (5 bases). The CDR3 totals 16 residues. CDR1 is MNHEY, CDR2 SVGEGT, per germline. Trimming took 5 bases from V and 0 from J, leaving 11 bases between them. In DNA, the CDR3 is TGTGCCAGCAGTCGGGATACCTTCTCTGGGGCCAACGTCCTGACTTTC. Translating it yields CASSRDTFSGANVLTF.

This clonotype showed up just a few times. V and J are TRBV29-1 and TRBJ2-5, with TRBD2 as a possible D gene (6 bases). The CDR3 has 12 residues. Germline V gene data show CDR1 as SQVTM and CDR2 as ANQGSEA. Trimming removed 4 bases at V and 4 bases at J, with 10 bases between. In DNA, the CDR3 is TGCAGCGTTGTTTTGGGGGGAGAGACCCAGTACTTC. Translated, it gives CSVVLGGETQYF.

The rearrangement joins TRBV18 to TRBJ1-2; 9 bases agree with TRBD1. Germline V lookup: CDR1 KGHSH, CDR2 LQKENI. The CDR3 has 15 amino acids. V was pared by 0 bases and J by 5 bases, with 4 bases of the junction left unmatched. In DNA form, the CDR3 reads TGTGCCAGCTCACCACCAGGACAGGGGCGTTATGGCTACACCTTC. Encoded protein: CASSPPGQGRYGYTF.

The chain links TRBV6-6 to TRBJ1-1; unclear D gene. V lost 2 bases and J 0 bases, leaving 4 bases between the germline ends. Germline V gene lookup returns CDR1 MNHNY and CDR2 SVGAGI (reference sequence). The CDR3 totals 13 residues. CDR3 loop: CASSYAMNTEAFF. The CDR3 DNA reads as TGTGCCAGCAGTTACGCCATGAACACTGAAGCTTTCTTT.

The rearrangement joins TRBV4-3 to TRBJ2-7, with TRBD1 as a possible D gene (6 bases). Trimming took 0 bases from V and 3 from J, leaving 18 bases between them. The CDR3 has 17 amino acids. Germline V gene data show CDR1 as LGHNA and CDR2 as YSLEER. DNA for the CDR3: TGCGCCAGCAGCCAAGATAATGGTAGGGACACGTACTACGAGCAGTACGTC. It yields the protein CASSQDNGRDTYYEQYV.

The chain links TRBV5-1 to TRBJ1-1; D uncertain. The CDR3 is 14 amino acids. Germline loops: CDR1 SGHRS, CDR2 YFSETQ. Between the trimmed V and J ends, which lost 4 bases and 6 bases, there was a span of 16 bases. The DNA of the CDR3 is TGCGCCAGCAGCGATCGCCCCCTGGGGTCTGAAGCTTTCTTT. Amino acid sequence: CASSDRPLGSEAFF.